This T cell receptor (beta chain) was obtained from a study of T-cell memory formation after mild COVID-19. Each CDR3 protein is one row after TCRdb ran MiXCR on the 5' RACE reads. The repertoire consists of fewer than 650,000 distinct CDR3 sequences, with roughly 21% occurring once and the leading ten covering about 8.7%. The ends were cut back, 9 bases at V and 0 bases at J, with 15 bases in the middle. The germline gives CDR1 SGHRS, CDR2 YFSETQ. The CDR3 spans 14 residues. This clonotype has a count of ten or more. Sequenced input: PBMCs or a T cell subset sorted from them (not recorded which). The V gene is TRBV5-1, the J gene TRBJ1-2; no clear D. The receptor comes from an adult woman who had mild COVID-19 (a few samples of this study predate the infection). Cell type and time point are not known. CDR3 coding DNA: TGCGCCACCGGCGCGGGATCCGCTAACTATGGCTACACCTTC. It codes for CATGAGSANYGYTF.